The rows below give T cell receptor beta chains drawn from one sample of a study of blood T cells in healthy people across ages. Using its own MiXCR run on the 5' RACE reads, TCRdb lists one record per CDR3 protein. The sample consists of some 1.5 million distinct CDR3 sequences, over 25% of them appearing once. Sequencing was performed on blood. These receptor sequences come from a woman aged 25 to 39 in good health. The CDR3 runs from the conserved cysteine through the conserved F or W. D genes are given only for firm matches. Expanded clones are given a class, and other clones once, few, many or no size at all.

v_call	clone_size	j_call	d_call	cdr3_aa	cdr3_nt
TRBV4-1	many	TRBJ2-7	TRBD2	CASSQVTSGNYEQYF	TGCGCCAGCAGCCAAGTAACTAGCGGGAATTACGAGCAGTACTTC
TRBV7-9	-	TRBJ1-1	-	CASSSRPHKNTEAFF	TGTGCCAGCAGCTCCCGTCCTCATAAGAACACTGAAGCTTTCTTT
TRBV14	-	TRBJ2-7	TRBD1	CAGSQGTGIDYEQYF	TGTGCCGGCAGCCAAGGGACAGGGATCGACTACGAGCAGTACTTC
TRBV12-5	few	TRBJ2-5	-	CASGPSPVADETQYF	TGTGCTAGTGGCCCCTCTCCGGTAGCGGATGAGACCCAGTACTTC
TRBV12-3/TRBV12-4	-	TRBJ2-3	-	CASSTPPSEQYF	TGTGCCAGCAGTACCCCCCCGAGTGAGCAGTATTTT
TRBV7-6	-	TRBJ2-7	-	CASSLGGGRFYEQYF	TGTGCCAGCAGCTTAGGTGGGGGGCGATTCTACGAGCAGTACTTC
TRBV7-2	-	TRBJ2-3	TRBD2	CASSSEHLGGESTDTQYF	TGTGCCAGCAGCTCGGAACACCTCGGGGGGGAAAGCACAGATACGCAGTATTTT
TRBV7-2	-	TRBJ2-1	-	CASSKNEEGGNEQFF	TGTGCCAGCAGCAAAAATGAGGAGGGCGGCAATGAGCAGTTCTTC
TRBV25-1	-	TRBJ2-7	-	CASSCGYGNSEQYF	TGTGCCAGCAGTTGTGGTTACGGGAACTCCGAGCAGTACTTC
TRBV9	few	TRBJ2-3	-	CASSVDGAPTDTQYF	TGTGCCAGCAGCGTAGACGGGGCGCCCACAGATACGCAGTATTTT
TRBV5-1	-	TRBJ2-1	-	CASSLDEGQFF	TGCGCCAGCAGCTTGGACGAGGGGCAGTTCTTC
TRBV10-1	-	TRBJ2-1	TRBD1	CASVDRDSFSYEQFF	TGCGCCAGCGTCGACCGGGACAGTTTCTCCTACGAGCAGTTCTTC
TRBV25-1	once	TRBJ2-5	-	CASSRGEAETQYF	TGTGCCAGCTCCCGCGGCGAGGCGGAGACCCAGTACTTC
TRBV5-1	-	TRBJ1-4	TRBD1	CASKSTGGNEKLFF	TGCGCCAGCAAGTCAACAGGGGGAAATGAAAAACTGTTTTTT
TRBV28	-	TRBJ2-7	-	CASTPGAHPYEQYF	TGTGCCAGCACCCCAGGGGCGCACCCCTACGAGCAGTACTTC
TRBV5-1	-	TRBJ2-5	-	CASSLGGDRYQETQYF	TGCGCCAGCAGCTTGGGGGGGGACCGTTACCAAGAGACCCAGTACTTC
TRBV28	-	TRBJ1-2	-	CASALQDGYTF	TGTGCCAGCGCCCTGCAGGATGGCTACACCTTC
TRBV18	-	TRBJ1-2	-	CASSKGETNYGYTF	TGTGCCAGCTCAAAGGGGGAAACTAACTATGGCTACACCTTC
TRBV7-9	-	TRBJ1-1	-	CASSPVGAEAFF	TGTGCCAGCAGCCCAGTGGGAGCTGAAGCTTTCTTT
TRBV7-8	-	TRBJ2-7	-	CASGDGRSYEQYF	TGTGCCAGCGGGGACGGCCGCTCCTACGAGCAGTACTTC
TRBV2	once	TRBJ2-5	-	CASSEWGADLETQYF	TGTGCCAGCAGTGAATGGGGCGCGGATCTTGAGACCCAGTACTTC
TRBV5-1	-	TRBJ2-5	TRBD2	CASSQLAVAQETQYF	TGCGCCAGCAGCCAACTAGCGGTTGCGCAAGAGACCCAGTACTTC
TRBV4-3	few	TRBJ2-1	TRBD2	CASSQVGSGGKKHNEQFF	TGCGCCAGCAGCCAAGTTGGGAGCGGGGGAAAAAAACACAATGAGCAGTTCTTC
TRBV12-3/TRBV12-4	few	TRBJ2-7	-	CASNLRVYEQYF	TGTGCCAGCAACCTCAGGGTCTACGAGCAGTACTTC
TRBV18	-	TRBJ2-4	TRBD1	CASSPQRDRGSYERYF	TGTGCCAGCTCACCACAGCGGGACAGGGGGAGCTACGAGCGGTACTTC
TRBV5-1	few	TRBJ2-7	-	CTSSSNTGSQEQYF	TGCACCAGCAGCTCGAATACAGGGTCTCAAGAGCAGTACTTC
TRBV7-9	-	TRBJ2-7	-	CASSPIEVYEQYF	TGTGCCAGCAGCCCTATTGAAGTTTACGAGCAGTACTTC
TRBV12-3/TRBV12-4	-	TRBJ1-1	-	CASSLFGDGDKAFF	TGTGCCAGCAGTTTATTCGGAGACGGTGATAAGGCTTTCTTT
TRBV7-9	-	TRBJ2-7	-	CASSLDVRYEQYF	TGTGCCAGCAGCTTGGACGTTCGCTACGAGCAGTACTTC
TRBV10-3	-	TRBJ2-1	TRBD2	CVISEGTSGGPLQVFF	TGTGTCATCAGTGAGGGGACTAGCGGGGGTCCCCTGCAGGTGTTCTTC
TRBV20-1	few	TRBJ2-1	-	CSATFGVVILNEQFF	TGCAGTGCTACCTTCGGGGTTGTGATCCTCAATGAGCAGTTCTTC
TRBV2	-	TRBJ2-7	TRBD2	CASSEQSGSSYEQYF	TGTGCCAGCAGTGAGCAAAGCGGGAGCTCCTACGAGCAGTACTTC
TRBV7-2	many	TRBJ2-5	-	CASSPPHRQETQYF	TGTGCCAGCAGCCCTCCCCACAGACAAGAGACCCAGTACTTC
TRBV14	-	TRBJ2-3	TRBD2	CASSQSDAGGPLIADTQYF	TGTGCCAGCAGCCAGTCGGATGCGGGAGGGCCGTTAATTGCAGATACGCAGTATTTT
TRBV5-1	-	TRBJ2-1	TRBD2	CASSLEPSGSPGNEQFF	TGCGCCAGCAGCCTCGAACCTAGCGGGAGTCCAGGTAATGAGCAGTTCTTC
TRBV6-2/TRBV6-3	-	TRBJ2-2	-	CASSWLRAGIAGELFF	TGTGCCAGCAGTTGGTTGAGGGCGGGAATAGCCGGGGAGCTGTTTTTT
TRBV30	-	TRBJ2-7	-	CAWSVTGTDEQYF	TGTGCCTGGAGTGTAACCGGAACCGACGAGCAGTACTTC
TRBV3-1	-	TRBJ2-1	-	CASSQWAGAVNEQFF	TGTGCCAGCAGCCAATGGGCAGGGGCGGTCAATGAGCAGTTCTTC
TRBV11-2	few	TRBJ2-3	-	CASSSRGRGAHSDTQYF	TGTGCCAGCAGCTCCAGGGGGCGGGGGGCCCATTCAGATACGCAGTATTTT
TRBV7-3	-	TRBJ1-1	TRBD1	CASSHTGGGGAEAFF	TGTGCCAGCAGTCATACAGGGGGCGGTGGCGCTGAAGCTTTCTTT
TRBV9	-	TRBJ2-4	-	CASSPTGSPPGVNIQYF	TGTGCCAGCAGCCCCACTGGATCCCCCCCCGGCGTGAACATTCAGTACTTC
TRBV6-6	few	TRBJ2-5	-	CASEGREDLDQYF	TGTGCCAGCGAGGGGCGCGAGGATTTGGACCAGTACTTC
TRBV7-3	-	TRBJ2-4	TRBD1	CASSQGTGWENIQYF	TGTGCCAGCAGCCAAGGGACAGGGTGGGAAAACATTCAGTACTTC
TRBV3-1	few	TRBJ2-3	TRBD2	CASSQGTSGDTDTQYF	TGTGCCAGCAGCCAAGGGACTAGCGGAGACACAGATACGCAGTATTTT
TRBV9	-	TRBJ1-4	-	CASSVADGDNEKLFF	TGTGCCAGCAGCGTAGCGGACGGGGATAATGAAAAACTGTTTTTT
TRBV6-4	many	TRBJ2-4	TRBD1	CANGTDLAKNIQYF	TGTGCCAATGGGACAGATCTAGCCAAAAACATTCAGTACTTC
TRBV14	-	TRBJ2-1	-	CASSPAPGLAYNEQFF	TGTGCCAGCAGCCCAGCCCCGGGACTCGCCTACAATGAGCAGTTCTTC
TRBV20-1	many	TRBJ2-7	TRBD2	CSARAELAGINEQYF	TGCAGTGCTAGAGCCGAACTAGCGGGGATCAACGAGCAGTACTTC
TRBV27	few	TRBJ2-7	-	CASSERVSWAAGEQYF	TGTGCCAGCTCCGAGAGGGTTAGTTGGGCGGCTGGCGAGCAGTACTTC
TRBV15	-	TRBJ2-1	TRBD1	CATSFRDSSYNEQFF	TGTGCCACCAGCTTCCGGGACAGCTCCTACAATGAGCAGTTCTTC
TRBV20-1	-	TRBJ2-4	TRBD1	CSANTGTGPKNIQYF	TGCAGTGCTAACACCGGGACAGGGCCCAAAAACATTCAGTACTTC
TRBV7-9	many	TRBJ2-7	TRBD1	CASSLGGQGAVEQYF	TGTGCCAGCAGCTTAGGTGGACAGGGGGCGGTCGAGCAGTACTTC
TRBV30	-	TRBJ2-7	-	CAWNGESYEQYF	TGTGCCTGGAATGGCGAGTCCTACGAGCAGTACTTC
TRBV7-2	-	TRBJ2-5	TRBD2	CASSSESGRGETQYF	TGTGCCAGCAGCTCCGAGAGCGGGAGGGGAGAGACCCAGTACTTC
TRBV7-3	-	TRBJ2-1	-	CASSLQGIDEQFF	TGTGCCAGCAGCCTACAGGGAATCGATGAGCAGTTCTTC
TRBV4-1	few	TRBJ1-6	-	CAGSPNSIYNSPLHF	TGCGCCGGCAGCCCGAACAGTATCTATAATTCACCCCTCCACTTT
TRBV29-1	-	TRBJ2-5	-	CSGQVYNEQYF	TGCAGCGGTCAGGTATACAATGAGCAGTACTTC